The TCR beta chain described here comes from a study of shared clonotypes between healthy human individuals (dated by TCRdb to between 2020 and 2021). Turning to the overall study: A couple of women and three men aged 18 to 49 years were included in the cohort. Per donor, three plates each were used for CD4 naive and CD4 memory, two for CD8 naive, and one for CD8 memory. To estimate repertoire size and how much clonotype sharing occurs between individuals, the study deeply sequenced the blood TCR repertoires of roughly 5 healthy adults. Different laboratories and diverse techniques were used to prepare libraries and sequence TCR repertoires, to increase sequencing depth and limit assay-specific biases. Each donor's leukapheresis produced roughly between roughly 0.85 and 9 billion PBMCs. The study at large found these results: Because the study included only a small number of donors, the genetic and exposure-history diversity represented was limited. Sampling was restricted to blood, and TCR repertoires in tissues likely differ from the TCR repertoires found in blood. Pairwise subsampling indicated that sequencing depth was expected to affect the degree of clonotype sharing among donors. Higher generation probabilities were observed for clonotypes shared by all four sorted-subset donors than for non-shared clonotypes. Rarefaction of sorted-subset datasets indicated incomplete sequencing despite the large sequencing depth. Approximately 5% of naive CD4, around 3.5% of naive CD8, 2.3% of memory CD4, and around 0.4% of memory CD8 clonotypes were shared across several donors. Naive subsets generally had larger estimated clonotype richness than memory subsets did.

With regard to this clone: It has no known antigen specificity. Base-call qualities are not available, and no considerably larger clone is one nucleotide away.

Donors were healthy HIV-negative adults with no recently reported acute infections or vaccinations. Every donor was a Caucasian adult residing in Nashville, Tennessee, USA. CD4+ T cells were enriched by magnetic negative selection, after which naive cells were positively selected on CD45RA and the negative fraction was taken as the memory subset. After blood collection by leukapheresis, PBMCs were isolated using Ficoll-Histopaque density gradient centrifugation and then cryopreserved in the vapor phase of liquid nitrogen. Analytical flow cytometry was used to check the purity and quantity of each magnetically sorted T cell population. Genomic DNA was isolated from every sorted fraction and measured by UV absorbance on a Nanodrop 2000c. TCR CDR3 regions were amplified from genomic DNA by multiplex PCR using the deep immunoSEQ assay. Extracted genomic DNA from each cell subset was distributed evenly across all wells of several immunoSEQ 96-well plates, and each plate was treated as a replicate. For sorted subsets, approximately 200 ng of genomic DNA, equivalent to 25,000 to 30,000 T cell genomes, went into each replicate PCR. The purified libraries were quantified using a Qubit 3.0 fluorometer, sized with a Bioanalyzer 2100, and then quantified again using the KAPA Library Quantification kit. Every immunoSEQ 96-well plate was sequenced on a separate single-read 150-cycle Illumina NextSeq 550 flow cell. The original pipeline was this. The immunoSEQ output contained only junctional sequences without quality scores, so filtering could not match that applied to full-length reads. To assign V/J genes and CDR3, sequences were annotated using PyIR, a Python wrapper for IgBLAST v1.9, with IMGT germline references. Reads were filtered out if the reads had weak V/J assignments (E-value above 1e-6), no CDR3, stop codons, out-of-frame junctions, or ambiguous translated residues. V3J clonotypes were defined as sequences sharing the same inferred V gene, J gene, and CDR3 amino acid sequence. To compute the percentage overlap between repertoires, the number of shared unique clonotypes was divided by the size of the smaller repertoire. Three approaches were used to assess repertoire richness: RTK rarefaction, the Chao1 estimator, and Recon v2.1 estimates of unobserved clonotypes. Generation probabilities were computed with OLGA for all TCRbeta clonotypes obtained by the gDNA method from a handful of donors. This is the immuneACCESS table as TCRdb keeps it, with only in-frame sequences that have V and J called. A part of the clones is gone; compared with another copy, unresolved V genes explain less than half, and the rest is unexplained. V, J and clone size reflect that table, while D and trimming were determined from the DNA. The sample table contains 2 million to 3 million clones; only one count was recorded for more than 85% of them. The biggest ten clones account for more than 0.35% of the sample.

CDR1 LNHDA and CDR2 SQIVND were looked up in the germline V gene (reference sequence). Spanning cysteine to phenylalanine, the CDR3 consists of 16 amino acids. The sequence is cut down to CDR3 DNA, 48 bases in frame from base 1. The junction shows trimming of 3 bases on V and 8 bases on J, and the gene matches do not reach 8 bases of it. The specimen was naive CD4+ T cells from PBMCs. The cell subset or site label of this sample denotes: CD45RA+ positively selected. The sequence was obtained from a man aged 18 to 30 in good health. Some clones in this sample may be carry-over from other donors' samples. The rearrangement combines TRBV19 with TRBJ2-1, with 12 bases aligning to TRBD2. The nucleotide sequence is TGTGCCAGTAGTATTCTCCTAGCGGGAGGGCCCTATGAGCAGTTCTTC. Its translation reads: CASSILLAGGPYEQFF.